The 9 T cell receptor beta chains below come from one sample, sequenced in a study of T cells in localized non-small cell lung cancer. Here immunoSEQ multiplex PCR was the method, and the copy in TCRdb shows in-frame clones only, minus some. Of about 47,000 clones in the sample, 70% to 90% were seen once. This material consisted of PBMCs, taken before any cancer treatment. The source is a man aged 35 to 69 with stage II lung adenocarcinoma.

Here the CDR3 reads CASSVEYGANVLTF. The CDR3 coding sequence is TGTGCCAGCAGCGTGGAATATGGGGCCAACGTCCTGACTTTC. The V and J genes are TRBV11-2 and TRBJ2-6; D not resolved. The CDR3 runs to 14 residues. The V and J ends lost 5 bases and 3 bases respectively, with 8 bases between them. CDR1 is SGHAT, CDR2 FQNNGV, per germline.

This chain connects TRBV5-8 to TRBJ1-2; 7 bases are a match to TRBD1. CDR1 SGHTS and CDR2 YDEGEE come from the germline V gene. The V and J ends lost 1 base and 2 bases, in that order; junction bases with no gene match: 8. The length of the CDR3 is 16 residues. CDR3 nucleotides: TGTGCCAGCAGCTTGCTAACAGGGGTTGTCAACTATGGCTACACCTTC. It yields the protein CASSLLTGVVNYGYTF.

V and J are TRBV19 and TRBJ2-4; 9 nucleotides align to TRBD2. The CDR3 extends over 13 amino acids. V shed 8 bases and J 8 bases; nucleotides not matched to a gene: 7. Germline V CDR1 and CDR2: LNHDA, SQIVND (reference sequence). CDR3 nucleotides: TGTGCCAGTTATAGCGGGGGTGGAGACATTCAGTACTTC. It encodes CASYSGGGDIQYF.

The CDR3 DNA is TGTGCCAGCGCGATCGGACAGGACTCACTCGAGGAGCTGTTTTTT. Protein product: CASAIGQDSLEELFF. The rearrangement joins TRBV27 to TRBJ2-2; TRBD1 agrees at 7 bases. The J segment lost 10 bases and the V segment lost 8 bases, leaving 16 bases of the junction unmatched. Per the germline V gene, CDR1 is MNHEY and CDR2 is SMNVEV (reference sequence). CDR3 size: 15 residues.

This rearrangement joins TRBV7-9 to TRBJ1-2; no clear D. The CDR3 loop spans 15 amino acids. Per the germline V gene, CDR1 is SEHNR and CDR2 is FQNEAQ (reference sequence). Trimming stripped 2 bases from V and 9 bases from J, with 19 bases between. The CDR3 sequence: CASSLQATGLSSYTF. CDR3 sequence (DNA): TGTGCCAGCAGCTTACAAGCGACCGGGCTTTCTAGCTACACCTTC. Combining the CDR3 with reference TRBV7-9 and TRBJ1-2 gives the whole variable domain DTGVSQNPRHKITKRGQNVTFRCDPISEHNRLYWYRQTLGQGPEFLTYFQNEAQLEKSRLLSDRFSAERPKGSFSTLEIQRTEQGDSAMYLCASSLQATGLSSYTFGSGTRLTVV.

The rearrangement uses TRBV9 and TRBJ2-5, with D possibly being TRBD1 (5 bases). V lost 0 bases and J 4 bases, leaving 10 bases between the germline ends. CDR3 length equals 14 residues. Germline lookup yields CDR1 SGDLS and CDR2 YYNGEE. CDR3 nucleotide sequence: TGTGCCAGCAGCGTAGAGGCAGGGCTAGAGACCCAGTACTTC. This encodes CASSVEAGLETQYF.

This chain connects TRBV21-1 to TRBJ2-5. TRBV21-1 is listed as a pseudogene. This CDR3 is built from 11 residues. The CDR3 spells CASSKEETQYF. In DNA, the CDR3 is TGTGCCAGCAGCAAAGAAGAGACCCAGTACTTC.

The table lists this clone with a few counts. The V gene is TRBV5-1, the J gene TRBJ2-1, with D maybe TRBD1 (5 bases). V lost 0 bases and J lost 8, with 12 bases in between. Germline V CDR1 and CDR2: SGHRS, YFSETQ. This CDR3 is built from 14 residues. This CDR3 is CASSLGLETDEQFF. As DNA, the CDR3 is TGCGCCAGCAGCTTGGGTTTAGAGACAGATGAGCAGTTCTTC. Full variable domain (rest looked up from reference TRBV5-1 and TRBJ2-1): KAGVTQTPRYLIKTRGQQVTLSCSPISGHRSVSWYQQTPGQGLQFLFEYFSETQRNKGNFPGRFSGRQFSNSRSEMNVSTLELGDSALYLCASSLGLETDEQFFGPGTRLTVL.

This clone was seen more than once but under ten times. This sequence joins TRBV5-1 and TRBJ1-3; the D is unclear. The CDR3 runs to 15 residues. Trimming left V 5 bases short and J 3 bases short, with 15 bases between. CDR1 SGHRS and CDR2 YFSETQ come from the germline V gene. The DNA of the CDR3 is TGCGCCAGCAGGTCCACGTCGGTGGTTGGAAACACCATATATTTT. Its protein product is CASRSTSVVGNTIYF.